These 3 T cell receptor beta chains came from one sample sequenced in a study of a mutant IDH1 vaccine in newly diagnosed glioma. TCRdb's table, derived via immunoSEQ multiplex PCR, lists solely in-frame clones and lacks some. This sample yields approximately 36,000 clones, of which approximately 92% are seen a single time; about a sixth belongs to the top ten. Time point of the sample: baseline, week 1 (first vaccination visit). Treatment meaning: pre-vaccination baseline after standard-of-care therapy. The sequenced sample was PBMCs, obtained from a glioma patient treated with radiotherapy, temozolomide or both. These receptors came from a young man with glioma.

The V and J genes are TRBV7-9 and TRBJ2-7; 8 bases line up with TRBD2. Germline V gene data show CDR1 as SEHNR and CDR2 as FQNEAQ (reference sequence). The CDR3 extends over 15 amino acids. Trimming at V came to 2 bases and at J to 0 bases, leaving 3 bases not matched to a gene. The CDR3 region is CASSLLLADSYEQYF. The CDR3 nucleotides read TGTGCCAGCAGCTTACTACTAGCGGACTCCTACGAGCAGTACTTC.

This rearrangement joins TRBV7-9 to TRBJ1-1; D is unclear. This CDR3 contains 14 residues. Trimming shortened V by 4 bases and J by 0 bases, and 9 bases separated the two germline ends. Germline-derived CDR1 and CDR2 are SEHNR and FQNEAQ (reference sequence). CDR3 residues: CASSSTQMNTEAFF. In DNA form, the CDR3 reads TGTGCCAGCAGCTCGACACAGATGAACACTGAAGCTTTCTTT. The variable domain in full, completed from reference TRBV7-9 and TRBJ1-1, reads DTGVSQNPRHKITKRGQNVTFRCDPISEHNRLYWYRQTLGQGPEFLTYFQNEAQLEKSRLLSDRFSAERPKGSFSTLEIQRTEQGDSAMYLCASSSTQMNTEAFFGQGTRLTVV.

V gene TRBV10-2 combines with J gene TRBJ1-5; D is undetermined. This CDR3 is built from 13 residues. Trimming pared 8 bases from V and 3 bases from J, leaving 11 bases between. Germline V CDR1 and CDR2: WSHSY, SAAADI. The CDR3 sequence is CASSPTVNQPQHF. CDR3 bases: TGCGCCAGCTCCCCGACGGTCAATCAGCCCCAGCATTTT.